This entry is about one T cell receptor beta chain. As yet, its antigen is unknown. This entry comes from a study of memory CD4+ T cells and cytomegalovirus serostatus. Single viable CD3+CD4+CD8-CD45RO+ cells were sorted as the memory CD4+ T cells. The repertoire was sequenced with immunoSEQ multiplex PCR; TCRdb's copy has only in-frame clones and lacks some. The sample includes some 58,000 clones, roughly 80% of them seen just once. Regarding the study as a whole: 67 of 164 known CMV-associated TCRbeta sequences appeared in CD4+ memory. Median bootstrapped AUC for CMV status was just under 0.97 originally, just under 0.93 US-trained.

The sequencing input was memory CD4+ T cells from blood. This sequence was found in an adult in good health and CMV-seronegative.

CDR3 residues: CASSRKEQGGSPLHF. DNA of the CDR3: TGCGCCAGCAGCCGCAAAGAACAGGGGGGATCACCCCTCCACTTT. The chain carries TRBV4-1 and TRBJ1-6, with 8 positions matching TRBD1. Trimming at V came to 4 bases and at J to 10 bases, leaving 9 bases not matched to a gene. This CDR3 region has 15 residues. In germline, CDR1 is MGHRA, CDR2 YSYEKL.